This TCR beta chain emerged from a study of Ad26.COV2.S vaccination and SARS-CoV-2 variants. Regarding treatment: around 19 received Ad26.COV2.S at low or high dose, single or two shots; 5 received placebo; per-sample allocation not given. Sample collection was performed on day 63 after the first vaccine or placebo injection. Assay: immunoSEQ multiplex PCR; the TCRdb copy retains only in-frame clones and omits some. The sample consists of hundreds of thousands of clones, roughly 90% of them appearing once. J gave up 3 bases and V 6 bases, and 12 bases lay outside the gene matches. Looked up from germline, CDR1 is SGHDN and CDR2 is FVKESK. The CDR3 contains 18 residues.

The clonotype was recovered from a person aged 18-60 years who received the Ad26.COV2.S COVID-19 vaccine or a placebo. This chain links TRBV14 with TRBJ2-7; TRBD2 matches at 15 bases. The sequencing here drew on peripheral blood, taken in a trial of Ad26.COV2.S vaccine versus placebo. In DNA, the CDR3 is TGTGCCAGCAGTCCCGGGACTAGCGGGGGGCCCAATAGCTACGAGCAGTACTTC. Translation: CASSPGTSGGPNSYEQYF.